The entry below describes one T cell receptor beta chain. Its antigen is still unknown. TCRdb re-derived calls from the RT-PCR reads in MiXCR, one entry per CDR3 protein. The data show over 800,000 distinct CDR3 sequences, over 20% seen once. V was cut by 2 bases and J by 3 bases, with 14 bases left in between. The CDR3 is 15 residues long. Germline-derived CDR1 and CDR2 are MNHEY and SVGAGI. This sample is drawn from a study of response to subunit inactivated influenza vaccine. Points from the study as a whole: After each seasonal influenza vaccination, few new T cells are recruited, the authors suggested.

Sequenced material: PBMCs from blood, taken 5 days after vaccination. This receptor was identified in a man between 45 and 60 years old who received an inactivated influenza vaccine. The chain joins TRBV6-5 to TRBJ2-7; D gene uncertain. The CDR3 sequence: CASSYAAGGLYEQYF. CDR3 DNA: TGTGCCAGCAGTTACGCGGCAGGCGGCCTCTACGAGCAGTACTTC.